This is a list of T cell receptor beta chains from one sample in a study of metastatic and nonmetastatic thyroid tumors. TCRdb ran MiXCR on the PCR reads. This repertoire shows about 30,000 clones, more than 20% found once; its top ten account for 9.2%. Material: blood. The receptor source for this set is a female donor with papillary thyroid cancer or a benign thyroid nodule (not recorded which). Some clones in this sample may be carry-over from other donors' samples. CDR3s leave out the opening cysteine and the closing phenylalanine or tryptophan.

>TRBV6-4|TRBJ2-7
ASSDPKGGAAYEQY
>TRBV10-1|TRBJ1-1
ASSPGQRNTEAF
>TRBV24-1|TRBJ2-7
ATSEGQFSNEQS
>TRBV19|TRBJ1-5
ASSMHRANEQPQH
>TRBV7-9|TRBJ1-2
ASSPSEFGYT
>TRBV12-5|TRBJ1-1
ASGLVLARFWV
>TRBV7-6|TRBJ2-2
ASSPRTGHTGELF
>TRBV5-4|TRBJ1-2
ASSTYKANYGYT
>TRBV19|TRBJ2-3
ASSRRQGWSDTQY
>TRBV6-1|TRBJ1-6
ASSFDTRSYNSPLH
>TRBV20-1|TRBJ1-2
SARPTLGTGTYGYT
>TRBV6-4|TRBJ2-2
ASSETSGSPGELF
>TRBV10-2|TRBJ1-5
ASRPTGASQPQH
>TRBV7-9|TRBJ1-1
SSSLEAGDTEAF
>TRBV5-1|TRBJ2-2
ASSLGQAGELF
>TRBV11-2|TRBJ2-2
ASRAYILAGNTGELF
>TRBV28|TRBJ2-1
ASSFGTSGLSYNEQF
>TRBV18|TRBJ2-7
ASSPRDSDSYEQY
>TRBV11-3|TRBJ2-7
ASSQTGSTHEPY
>TRBV3-1|TRBJ1-1
ASGTDTKAF
>TRBV6-1|TRBJ1-1
ASINTGLNTEAF